The rows below give T cell receptor beta chains drawn from one sample of a study of blood T cell repertoires in COVID-19. The method was immunoSEQ multiplex PCR; TCRdb's version includes in-frame clones alone and lacks a portion of them. The sample carries around 280,000 clones, roughly 89% recorded once. Material for sequencing was PBMCs or T cells enriched from blood (not recorded which). The receptors derive from a woman younger than 30 with acute COVID-19. The CDR3 runs from the conserved cysteine through the conserved F or W. The order of the fields is J gene, V gene, D gene, clone size, CDR3 DNA, CDR3 protein. A D gene is named only where the DNA matches it firmly. Clone size is shown for a subset of rows, as once, few, many or a class of expanded clone.

>TRBJ2-5|TRBV7-9|-|-
TGTGCCAGCAGCTCTGTGGGACTCTCGTACTTC
CASSSVGLSYF
>TRBJ1-1|TRBV27|TRBD1|-
TGTGCCAGCAGTATCAGGGGGCAGAACACTGAAGCTTTCTTT
CASSIRGQNTEAFF
>TRBJ1-4|TRBV18|TRBD1|-
TGTGCCAGCTCACGAAAACAGGGGACTAATGAAAAACTGTTTTTT
CASSRKQGTNEKLFF
>TRBJ2-3|TRBV9|TRBD2|-
TGTGCCAGCAGCGTAGGCTATTCTCTAGCGGGCACAGATACGCAGTATTTT
CASSVGYSLAGTDTQYF
>TRBJ2-7|TRBV4-3|-|-
TGCGCCAGCAGCCAACTGACAACAGGGTCCTACGAGCAGTACTTC
CASSQLTTGSYEQYF
>TRBJ2-6|TRBV18|-|-
TGTGCCAGCTCACCAGTGCCGCTCGCAAGCGGCTCTGGGGCCAACGTCCTGACTTTC
CASSPVPLASGSGANVLTF
>TRBJ2-2|TRBV9|-|-
TGTGCCAGCAGCGCCCGACAGACACCGAACACCGGGGAGCTGTTTTTT
CASSARQTPNTGELFF
>TRBJ2-5|TRBV30|-|few
TGTGCCTGGAGTGTCGACAGTAGAGAGACCCAGTACTTC
CAWSVDSRETQYF
>TRBJ1-4|TRBV5-1|-|-
TGCGCCAGCAGCTCAGACACAACTAATGAAAAACTGTTTTTT
CASSSDTTNEKLFF
>TRBJ2-1|TRBV5-1|-|-
TGCGCCAGCAGCTTGACTAGCTACAATGAGCAGTTCTTC
CASSLTSYNEQFF
>TRBJ2-3|TRBV29-1|-|-
TGCAGCGTTAGACTAGTCAGCGATACGCAGTATTTT
CSVRLVSDTQYF
>TRBJ2-7|TRBV4-3|TRBD1|-
TGCGCCAGCAGCCGCTCCGGGACAGGGACCTACGAGCAGTACTTC
CASSRSGTGTYEQYF
>TRBJ2-1|TRBV4-1|-|few
TGCGCCAGCAGCCAAGATTTGCGGTCGTCCTACAATGAGCAGTTCTTC
CASSQDLRSSYNEQFF
>TRBJ1-1|TRBV3-1/TRBV3-2|TRBD1|-
TGTGCCAGCGACAGGGGAGGGAACACTGAAGCTTTCTTT
CASDRGGNTEAFF
>TRBJ1-6|TRBV19|-|-
TGTGCCAGTAGTATCCAGGGGAGCTCCTATAATTCACCCCTCCACTTT
CASSIQGSSYNSPLHF
>TRBJ2-2|TRBV6-2/TRBV6-3|-|-
TGTGCCAGCAGTTACATGTGGGAGGCCGGGGAGCTGTTTTTT
CASSYMWEAGELFF
>TRBJ2-2|TRBV30|TRBD2|-
TGTGCCTGGAGACGGCTCGCGGGAGGGCCTCGGGAGCTGTTTTTT
CAWRRLAGGPRELFF
>TRBJ2-5|TRBV3-1/TRBV3-2|TRBD2|-
TGTGCCAGCAGCCAACAACCGCCGTCGTCTAGCGGACACCAAGAGACCCAGTACTTC
CASSQQPPSSSGHQETQYF
>TRBJ1-1|TRBV7-9|TRBD1|-
TGTGCCAGCAGCTCGCCGGACAGGCAAAGAAGTGAAGCTTTCTTT
CASSSPDRQRSEAFF
>TRBJ2-5|TRBV15|-|-
TGTGCCACCAGCAGGGACACGCAAAAGAGCGACCAGTACTTC
CATSRDTQKSDQYF
>TRBJ1-2|TRBV5-4|-|once
TGTGCCAGCAGCTCTCGGGGTGACTACTATGGCTACACCTTC
CASSSRGDYYGYTF
>TRBJ2-1|TRBV5-1|-|-
TGCGCCAGCAGCTCTAGGGGGGGCGAAAGTTACAATGAGCAGTTCTTC
CASSSRGGESYNEQFF
>TRBJ2-7|TRBV2|TRBD1|-
TGTGCCAGCAGTGATCCGGGACAGTCCTTTCGCGAGCAGTACTTC
CASSDPGQSFREQYF
>TRBJ2-3|TRBV5-5|TRBD2|-
TGTGCCAGCAGCGCCCAAACGACTAGCTGGGCAGATACGCAGTATTTT
CASSAQTTSWADTQYF
>TRBJ2-2|TRBV6-5|TRBD2|-
TGTGCCAGCAGTTCACCCGGGACTAGCGTCTCCGGGGAGCTGTTTTTT
CASSSPGTSVSGELFF
>TRBJ1-2|TRBV5-1|TRBD1|-
TGCGCCAGCAGCTTGGAGGGGACAGGGGGCGGTAGCTATGGCTACACCTTC
CASSLEGTGGGSYGYTF
>TRBJ2-1|TRBV11-2|TRBD2|-
TGTGCCAGCAGCTATGGGAGCGGGACCCACAATGAGCAGTTCTTC
CASSYGSGTHNEQFF
>TRBJ1-1|TRBV7-9|-|-
TGTGCCAGCAGCTTAGAACTTACTGAAGCTTTCTTT
CASSLELTEAFF
>TRBJ2-1|TRBV7-9|-|-
TGTGCCAGCAGCTTCGGGGGACGTAGGGGGAGGGCCTCCTACAATGAGCAGTTCTTC
CASSFGGRRGRASYNEQFF
>TRBJ1-5|TRBV14|-|-
TGTGCCAGCAGCCCCCTCTCCGGTCAGCCCCAGCATTTT
CASSPLSGQPQHF
>TRBJ2-2|TRBV9|-|few
TGTGCCAGCAGCGTAGACATTAACACCGGGGAGCTGTTTTTT
CASSVDINTGELFF
>TRBJ1-4|TRBV5-5|TRBD1|-
TGTGCCAGCAGCCCGGACAGGGGGCTGTCTAATGAAAAACTGTTTTTT
CASSPDRGLSNEKLFF
>TRBJ2-1|TRBV6-5|TRBD2|-
TGTGCCAGCAGAATAGCGGGAATGCAGTTCTTC
CASRIAGMQFF
>TRBJ2-1|TRBV5-1|TRBD2|-
TGCGCCAGCAGCTCGGGTGGGGCGGGAGCCTCCTACAATGAGCAGTTCTTC
CASSSGGAGASYNEQFF
>TRBJ2-1|TRBV5-1|-|-
TGCGCCAGCAGCTTGTTTGCAGGGGGGATTGGCGGTGATGAGCAGTTCTTC
CASSLFAGGIGGDEQFF
>TRBJ2-1|TRBV3-1/TRBV3-2|TRBD2|-
TGTGCCAGCAGCCAATTTAGACTAGCGGGAGGGTCCTACAATGAGCAGTTCTTC
CASSQFRLAGGSYNEQFF
>TRBJ1-1|TRBV5-6|TRBD1|-
TGTGCCAGCAGCTTTTCAAACAGGGGACCTGAAGCTTTCTTT
CASSFSNRGPEAFF
>TRBJ2-1|TRBV18|-|-
TGTGCCAGCTCACCGATGCGTAACAATGAGCAGTTCTTC
CASSPMRNNEQFF
>TRBJ2-1|TRBV7-9|-|-
TGTGCCAGCAGCTTAGTCCAGGGATCAGGCAATGAGCAGTTCTTC
CASSLVQGSGNEQFF
>TRBJ1-5|TRBV3-1/TRBV3-2|-|-
TGTGCCAGCAGCCAATTAGGCAATCAGCCCCAGCATTTT
CASSQLGNQPQHF
>TRBJ1-2|TRBV27|-|-
TGTGCCAGCAGTTTACGGACAGACTATGGCTACACCTTC
CASSLRTDYGYTF
>TRBJ1-2|TRBV7-3|TRBD1|-
TGTGCCAGCAGCTTAACGGGACAGGACCCCTATGGCTACACCTTC
CASSLTGQDPYGYTF
>TRBJ1-2|TRBV19|TRBD1|-
TGTGCCAGTAGTATCTCCATTCTGGGACAGGGGAATGGCTACACCTTC
CASSISILGQGNGYTF
>TRBJ1-5|TRBV4-1|TRBD1|-
TGCGCCAGCAGCCAAGGGGCGGGAAGACAGGGATGGGGCAATCAGCCCCAGCATTTT
CASSQGAGRQGWGNQPQHF
>TRBJ1-2|TRBV5-4|-|few
TGTGCCAGCAGCTTGTACAGGGCCTACCAGGCCCCCACTAACTATGGCTACACCTTC
CASSLYRAYQAPTNYGYTF
>TRBJ2-7|TRBV18|-|-
TGTGCCAGCTCACCACGGGGAGACCCCTACGAGCAGTACTTC
CASSPRGDPYEQYF
>TRBJ2-7|TRBV27|-|-
TGTGCCAGCAGTTTCTCCGAGACACTCTCCGGCGAGCAGTACTTC
CASSFSETLSGEQYF
>TRBJ1-3|TRBV27|-|-
TGTGCCAGCAGCTTGGCAGGGTTTGGAAACACCATATATTTT
CASSLAGFGNTIYF
>TRBJ2-7|TRBV6-5|TRBD2|-
TGTGCCAGCAGTTGGACTAGCGGGAGAAAACAGTACTTC
CASSWTSGRKQYF
>TRBJ2-1|TRBV29-1|TRBD2|-
TGCAGCGTGGGACTAGCGGGAGGGGGCCATGAGCAGTTCTTC
CSVGLAGGGHEQFF
>TRBJ2-7|TRBV13|-|once
TGTGCCAGCAGCCGTATAACCGGGAGCCAAAACATCTACGAGCAGTACTTC
CASSRITGSQNIYEQYF
>TRBJ2-1|TRBV30|TRBD2|-
TGTGCCTGGAGTTCCCTCACTAGCGGGAACTACAATGAGCAGTTCTTC
CAWSSLTSGNYNEQFF
>TRBJ1-6|TRBV30|-|few
TGTGCCTGGAGTTTGGGGCGGACCCCGCCTAATTCACCCCTCCACTTT
CAWSLGRTPPNSPLHF
>TRBJ2-3|TRBV5-5|TRBD2|-
TGTGCCAGCAGCTTGGCTAGCGGGAGCTGGGATACGCAGTATTTT
CASSLASGSWDTQYF
>TRBJ2-5|TRBV7-9|TRBD1|once
TGTGCCAGCAGCGACCCTGACAGGGGCGTAGGGACCCAGTACTTC
CASSDPDRGVGTQYF
>TRBJ1-4|TRBV10-2|-|-
TGCGCCAGCAGTGGAACAGGGACCATGATTGAAAAACTGTTTTTT
CASSGTGTMIEKLFF
>TRBJ2-7|TRBV27|-|-
TGTGCCAGCAGTCCTTCCCCCTCCTACGAGCAGTACTTC
CASSPSPSYEQYF
>TRBJ1-5|TRBV19|-|-
TGTGCCAGTAGTATAGACTGGTCAGGGGATCAGCCCCAGCATTTT
CASSIDWSGDQPQHF